The rows below give T cell receptor beta chains drawn from one sample of a study of shared clonotypes between healthy human individuals. The repertoire was sequenced with immunoSEQ multiplex PCR; TCRdb's copy has only in-frame clones and lacks some. The data contain around 700,000 clones, approximately 74% of them singletons. The specimen was memory CD4+ T cells sorted from blood. The receptors stem from a woman aged 25-40 years in good health. The CDR3 runs from the conserved cysteine through the conserved F or W. A D gene is named only where the DNA matches it firmly. Clone size appears in some rows only: once, few, many, or a class for an expanded clone.

d_call j_call v_call clone_size cdr3_nt cdr3_aa
- TRBJ2-2 TRBV7-2 - TGTGCCAGCGGGGGACCGGGCGGGGAGCTGTTTTTT CASGGPGGELFF
- TRBJ1-5 TRBV28 many TGTGCCAGCAGTTCCCAACGGTCTCTCATTAAAAGCAATCAGCCCCAGCATTTT CASSSQRSLIKSNQPQHF
- TRBJ1-2 TRBV28 - TGTGCCAGCAGTTTTTCGGGGTACTATGGCTACACCTTC CASSFSGYYGYTF
TRBD2 TRBJ2-1 TRBV7-3 - TGTGCCAGCAGCTCAGGACTAGCTAGGTACAATGAGCAGTTCTTC CASSSGLARYNEQFF
- TRBJ1-1 TRBV4-1 - TGCGCCAGCAGCCAGGGCGTCCTGAACACTGAAGCTTTCTTT CASSQGVLNTEAFF
- TRBJ2-3 TRBV27 - TGTGCCAGCAGGACTGGAAACACAGATACGCAGTATTTT CASRTGNTDTQYF
TRBD2 TRBJ2-1 TRBV7-7 once TGTGCCAGCAGCTTATCCGGACTAGCGGGAGTCGATGAGCAGTTCTTC CASSLSGLAGVDEQFF
- TRBJ1-2 TRBV9 many TGTGCCAGCAGCGCCGAACAGGGTAACTATGGCTACACCTTC CASSAEQGNYGYTF
TRBD2 TRBJ2-7 TRBV7-9 - TGTGCCAGCAGCTCAACTAGCGGACACACCGACGAGCAGTACTTC CASSSTSGHTDEQYF
- TRBJ1-2 TRBV2 once TGTGCCAGTCGACCAACACAAGCTAACTATGGCTACACCTTC CASRPTQANYGYTF
- TRBJ2-5 TRBV28 - TGTGCCAGCAGTTTATGGGGGGAAGAGACCCAGTACTTC CASSLWGEETQYF
- TRBJ1-2 TRBV27 - TGTGCCAGCAGTCAGGGACACCGGGGGTATGGCTACACCTTC CASSQGHRGYGYTF
- TRBJ2-3 TRBV6-5 - TGTGCCAGCAGTCCGGGATTATACACAGATACGCAGTATTTT CASSPGLYTDTQYF